This T cell receptor beta chain derives from a study of blood T cell repertoires in COVID-19. Across the whole study: Acute and convalescent COVID-19 specimens originated in the United States, Italy and Spain. Sample material is recorded as cDNA or gDNA derived from T cells, B-cell-depleted T cells, or PBMCs.

The data were produced by immunoSEQ multiplex PCR, yet TCRdb's version contains in-frame clones alone and is incomplete. The table records around 130,000 clones, under 85% of them present only once. Participants had their cohort set by participant-reported clinical history. Two negative PCRs, clearance, or symptom resolution had been documented for recovered Cohort 3 donors. CDR1 is MNHEY, CDR2 SVGAGI, per germline. V lost 0 bases to trimming and J lost 1 base, with 6 bases between them. This CDR3 is built from 14 residues. The sample was PBMCs or T cells enriched from blood (not recorded which). The receptor's source is a man in his thirties or forties who had recovered from COVID-19. This chain links TRBV6-5 with TRBJ1-1; D ambiguous. The CDR3, as DNA: TGTGCCAGCAGTTACTCGGGCAGGAACACTGAAGCTTTCTTT. This codes for CASSYSGRNTEAFF.